This T cell receptor beta chain was profiled in a study of blood T cell repertoires in COVID-19. Overall study context: The cDNA or gDNA used as material had been derived from T cells, B-cell-depleted T cells, or PBMCs.

This clone has a single count. This CDR3 has 14 amino acids. V lost 3 bases, J lost 0 bases, and 11 bases lay in between. The germline V gene has CDR1 GTSNPN and CDR2 SVGIG (reference sequence). In the authors' methods: Amplification from reference gene primers served as the basis for estimated nucleated cell counts. The assay was immunoSEQ multiplex PCR, and TCRdb's table has in-frame clones only and misses some. V, J and clone size derive from that table, while D and trimming were established from the DNA sequence. Seen here are approximately 380,000 clones, roughly 92% observed once, and the top ten hold 0.7% to 0.95%. Clinical histories supplied by participants themselves formed the basis of cohort assignment.

The chain recombines TRBV30 with TRBJ1-1, with D maybe TRBD1 (6 bases). The sequencing sample was made of PBMCs or T cells enriched from blood (not recorded which). The receptor was isolated from a woman aged 40-49 years who had been exposed to COVID-19. The CDR3 loop is CAWRGQGMNTEAFF. The CDR3 nucleotides are TGTGCCTGGAGGGGCCAGGGGATGAACACTGAAGCTTTCTTT.